This TCR beta chain was identified during a study of CD8 T cells in Susac syndrome. A quantity of about 0.45 to 1 ug RNA underwent reverse transcription using random hexamers. Each CDR3 protein is one row after TCRdb ran MiXCR on the immunoSEQ multiplex PCR reads. Found here are approximately 190,000 distinct CDR3 sequences, almost 96% of them singletons; the top ten hold approximately 0.1%. The length of the CDR3 is 14 residues. CDR1 and CDR2 (germline): SGHRS, YFSETQ. Trimming pared 3 bases from V and 4 bases from J, leaving 10 bases between. Peripheral blood CD8+ and CD4+ T cells were profiled by TCR beta sequencing. Patients with Susac syndrome fulfilled recently defined diagnostic criteria for definite or probable disease.

The J gene is TRBJ1-4, the V gene TRBV5-1; D remains ambiguous. The sequenced sample was CD4+ T cells from PBMCs. This sequence was found in a human donor with Susac syndrome. The CDR3 sequence is CASSSGFRNEKLFF. CDR3 nucleotide sequence: TGCGCCAGCAGCTCAGGCTTCCGTAATGAAAAACTGTTTTTT.